The clone carrying this TCR beta chain was detected ten times or more. Its antigen remains unknown. This entry is derived from a study of glioma-infiltrating T cells. This CDR3 has 19 residues. Germline-derived CDR1 and CDR2 are KGHSH and LQKENI. The V gene lost 6 bases and the J gene lost 0 bases, with 21 bases spanning the gap. General study points: Gliomas, especially low-grade, showed above-expected tissue-blood divergence; non-neoplastic patients showed below. Only very few CDR3 sequences appeared in both tissue and blood.

Using RNA template, CDR3s of TCR alpha and beta were amplified with iRepertoire arm-PCR. For one-step reverse transcription and amplification, roughly 95-450 ng of tissue mRNA or PBMC total RNA was used. TCRdb reprocessed the multiplex PCR reads with MiXCR, giving one entry per CDR3 protein. The table includes approximately 110,000 distinct CDR3 sequences, less than 30% detected once. The sample taken for sequencing was glioma tissue, nonneoplastic brain tissue, or PBMCs (not recorded which). This sequence originates from a human donor with low-grade glioma or glioblastoma, undergoing nonglioma brain surgery, or in good health (not recorded which). The J gene is TRBJ2-6, the V gene TRBV18; D is possibly TRBD2 (6 bases). DNA of the CDR3: TGTGCCAGCTCCCGACGCTCGGGGAGGCAGAGCTCTGGGGCCAACGTCCTGACTTTC. Protein: CASSRRSGRQSSGANVLTF.